What follows are 31 T cell receptor beta chains derived from one specimen sequenced in a study of post-analysis software for immune sequencing data. Broader study findings: TRBV5-6, TRBV5-1 and TRBV20-1 were among roughly five TRBV segments more frequent in patients than controls.

These receptors lack a known antigen. Unique molecular identifiers were built into the TCR beta cDNA libraries. TCRdb ran MiXCR on the PCR reads and lists one entry per CDR3 protein. Among under 650,000 distinct CDR3 sequences listed, about 40% were seen once. The sequencing sample was made of blood. The receptors shown here come from a girl aged 5-17 years with multiple sclerosis.

The V gene is TRBV6-1, the J gene TRBJ1-5; TRBD1 aligns across 11 bases. Germline values: CDR1 MNHNS, CDR2 SASEGT. Trimming removed 3 bases from V and 6 bases from J; junction bases left unmatched: 4. CDR3 size: 15 residues. DNA for the CDR3: TGTGCCAGCAGTGAGGGACAGGGGGTGGGTCAGCCCCAGCATTTT. It encodes CASSEGQGVGQPQHF.

Only a few counts were recorded for this clonotype. The chain has TRBV5-1 and TRBJ1-2, with D perhaps TRBD1 (5 bases). Germline CDR1 is SGHRS and CDR2 is YFSETQ. This CDR3 region has 13 residues. V lost 7 bases and J lost 0, with 10 bases in between. CDR3 in DNA: TGCGCCAGCGGGGACCGCACTAACTATGGCTACACCTTC. Translating it yields CASGDRTNYGYTF.

V usage is TRBV6-1 and J usage is TRBJ2-1; D call uncertain. V lost 2 bases, J lost 0 bases, and 11 bases lay in between. CDR1 is MNHNS, CDR2 SASEGT, per germline. CDR3 size: 16 residues. CDR3 nucleotide sequence: TGTGCCAGCAGTGAACTTCACGGAACCTCCTACAATGAGCAGTTCTTC. Protein product: CASSELHGTSYNEQFF.

This chain joins TRBV6-5 and TRBJ2-5; 10 bases align to TRBD1. The CDR3 is 16 residues long. Looked up from germline, CDR1 is MNHEY and CDR2 is SVGAGI. The junction had 11 bases not matched to a gene; V was cut back by 5 bases and J by 5 bases. CDR3 residues: CASSALTGGYRETQYF. CDR3 DNA sequence: TGTGCCAGCAGTGCTCTGACAGGGGGCTATCGGGAGACCCAGTACTTC.

This clonotype has a handful of counts. The chain has TRBV5-1 and TRBJ2-5, with a possible D match to TRBD1 (6 bases). Gene TRBJ2-7 matches the end of the DNA better, so the J call may be wrong. The CDR3 is 14 residues long. CDR1 and CDR2 (germline): SGHRS, YFSETQ. Written as DNA, the CDR3 is TGCGCCAGCAGCTTAGTACGGACAGCAACCGAGCAGTACTTC. The encoded protein is CASSLVRTATEQYF.

CDR3 sequence (DNA): TGTGCCACCAGCAGAGAAAGCGGGGTTTCCTCCTACAATGAGCAGTTCTTC. Its protein is CATSRESGVSSYNEQFF. This chain uses TRBV15 with TRBJ2-1; 7 bases match TRBD2. Germline V gene lookup returns CDR1 LNHNV and CDR2 YYDKDF (reference sequence). V was pared by 0 bases and J by 0 bases, with 5 bases of the junction left unmatched. The CDR3 totals 17 residues.

This clonotype was seen just once. One junction end does not reproduce the germline sequence, and a read error may be involved. The chain recombines TRBV18 with TRBJ2-5, with D perhaps TRBD1 (6 bases). CDR3 size: 13 residues. Germline V gives CDR1 KGHSH, CDR2 LQKENI. The CDR3 loop reads CANSPFRGWEQYF. CDR3 coding DNA: TGTGCCAACTCACCGTTCAGGGGATGGGAGCAGTACTTC.

This rearrangement joins TRBV12-3 or TRBV12-4 to TRBJ2-1, with a tentative D call TRBD2 (5 bases). The CDR3 is 14 amino acids. Trimming stripped 5 bases from V and 2 bases from J, with 10 bases between. The DNA for the CDR3 is TGTGCCAGCAGTAGCGGAATCGCCTACAATGAGCAGTTCTTC. This encodes CASSSGIAYNEQFF.

This sequence joins TRBV2 and TRBJ2-7; D possibly corresponds to TRBD1 (5 bases). The CDR3 loop spans 14 amino acids. Germline V lookup: CDR1 SNHLY, CDR2 FYNNEI. With 1 base removed from V and 3 bases from J, the gap between germline ends came to 10 bases. In DNA, the CDR3 is TGTGCCAGCAGTGAAGAAAGGGGAAGCTACGAGCAGTACTTC. This translates into CASSEERGSYEQYF.

This sequence joins TRBV5-1 and TRBJ2-5, with a weak D call TRBD1 (6 bases). The CDR3 runs to 15 residues. Looked up from germline, CDR1 is SGHRS and CDR2 is YFSETQ. Trimming took 4 bases from V and 2 from J, leaving 15 bases between them. CDR3 DNA: TGCGCCAGCAGCCCTGGGGGCGAGCGGCAAGAGACCCAGTACTTC. Protein sequence: CASSPGGERQETQYF.

This clonotype was observed a handful of times. The chain couples TRBV3-1 to TRBJ2-5; D might be TRBD2 (5 bases). The V and J ends lost 0 bases and 3 bases respectively, with 8 bases between them. The CDR3 runs 14 residues. CDR1 is LGHDT and CDR2 is YNNKEL in the germline V gene (reference sequence). The CDR3 here is CASSQERAKETQYF. CDR3 bases: TGTGCCAGCAGCCAAGAGCGGGCGAAAGAGACCCAGTACTTC.

To note about this clonotype: A junction end diverges from the germline sequence, so it may reflect a read error. The J gene is TRBJ2-1, the V gene TRBV20-1; possibly TRBD2 for D (5 bases). CDR1 is DFQATT, CDR2 SNEGSKA, per germline (reference sequence). The CDR3 extends over 12 amino acids. The CDR3 spells CSASRADNEQFF. The CDR3 coding sequence is TGTAGTGCTAGCCGAGCGGACAATGAGCAGTTCTTC.

The V and J genes are TRBV29-1 and TRBJ1-4, with D maybe TRBD1 (5 bases). This CDR3 contains 18 residues. Germline CDR1 is SQVTM and CDR2 is ANQGSEA. V lost 8 bases to trimming and J lost 7 bases, with 32 bases between them. The CDR3 loop is CSSGTRQFCETNFEKLFF. As DNA, the CDR3 is TGCAGCTCCGGGACCAGACAGTTCTGCGAGACGAATTTTGAAAAACTGTTTTTT.

V and J are TRBV5-1 and TRBJ1-2; unclear D gene. This CDR3 has 13 amino acids. The V end was cut by 7 bases, the J end by 0 bases, with 10 bases between. From germline, CDR1 is SGHRS and CDR2 YFSETQ. The CDR3 sequence: CASRSAANYGYTF. For the CDR3, the DNA is TGCGCCAGCCGCAGCGCCGCTAACTATGGCTACACCTTC.

The chain uses TRBV20-1 and TRBJ1-5; TRBD1 might be the D (5 bases). The CDR3 has 12 residues. Germline CDR1 is DFQATT and CDR2 is SNEGSKA (reference sequence). V was shortened by 7 bases and J by 7 bases, with 14 bases between the two germline ends. The CDR3 here is CSVNRPGQPQHF. In DNA form, the CDR3 reads TGCAGTGTCAACAGACCAGGGCAGCCCCAGCATTTT.

In this sample, this clonotype turned up a few times. This chain connects TRBV21-1 to TRBJ1-2. TRBV21-1 is flagged as a pseudogene. This CDR3 contains 13 residues. CDR3 protein: CASSATFLYGYTF. The CDR3 DNA reads TGTGCCAGCAGCGCAACGTTCCTCTATGGCTACACCTTC.

The sample holds many counts of this clonotype. The V and J genes are TRBV3-1 and TRBJ2-7; TRBD2 is a possible D gene (5 bases). The CDR3 spans 14 residues. CDR1 and CDR2 from the germline V gene are LGHDT and YNNKEL (reference sequence). V was trimmed by 4 bases and J by 2 bases, leaving 12 bases between them. DNA for the CDR3: TGTGCCAGCAGCCTTTACCTCGGGGCCTACGAGCAGTACTTC. Amino acids: CASSLYLGAYEQYF.

V is TRBV5-1 and J is TRBJ2-7; TRBD2 matches at 13 bases. Germline V CDR1 and CDR2: SGHRS, YFSETQ. The CDR3 length is 17 residues. Germline trimming cut 4 bases from V and 0 bases from J; bases unmatched to any gene: 7. The CDR3 sequence is CASSRGLAGETSYEQYF. CDR3 nucleotide sequence: TGCGCCAGCAGCCGAGGACTAGCGGGGGAGACCTCCTACGAGCAGTACTTC.

V and J are TRBV12-3 or TRBV12-4 and TRBJ2-3; TRBD2 matches at 11 bases. The trim removed 5 bases at V and 4 bases at J, leaving 5 bases unmatched. The CDR3 contains 15 residues. DNA of the CDR3: TGTGCCAGCAGTGTAACTAGCGGGAGATCAGATACGCAGTATTTT. It yields the protein CASSVTSGRSDTQYF.

V is TRBV7-2 and J is TRBJ2-2; TRBD2 matches at 11 bases. Germline trimming cut 3 bases from V and 6 bases from J; bases unmatched to any gene: 9. Germline V gene lookup returns CDR1 SGHTA and CDR2 FQGNSA. The CDR3 has 17 amino acids. CDR3 DNA: TGTGCCAGCAGCTTCCCTTTAGCGGGAGGGGTTGCCGGGGAGCTGTTTTTT. Protein sequence: CASSFPLAGGVAGELFF.

This clonotype was recorded a few times. The rearrangement uses TRBV10-3 and TRBJ2-7; 8 bases map to TRBD1. The CDR3 is 12 amino acids. CDR1 is ENHRY and CDR2 is SYGVKD in the germline V gene. V was pared by 4 bases and J by 5 bases, with 1 base of the junction left unmatched. The CDR3 DNA is TGTGCCATCAGTGGGGACAGGAACGAGCAGTACTTC. As protein: CAISGDRNEQYF.

The gene calls are TRBV7-9 and TRBJ2-5; 7 bases map to TRBD1. TRBJ2-7 explains the end of the DNA better; the J call may be wrong. The CDR3 loop spans 15 amino acids. In germline, CDR1 is SEHNR, CDR2 FQNEAQ (reference sequence). CDR3 nucleotides: TGTGCCAGCAGCGAGCGACAGGGCCCTTTCCCCGAGCAGTACTTC. It specifies CASSERQGPFPEQYF.

V usage is TRBV15 and J usage is TRBJ2-7; TRBD1 agrees at 10 bases. The J call is in doubt because the DNA end fits TRBJ2-5 better. Germline CDR1 reads LNHNV; CDR2 reads YYDKDF (reference sequence). The CDR3 runs 13 residues. The CDR3 DNA is TGTGCCACCGGCCGGACAGGGGGTGAGACCCAGTACTTC. Translating it yields CATGRTGGETQYF.

This chain joins TRBV4-1 and TRBJ1-2, with D possibly TRBD1 on 5 matching bases. The CDR3 has 14 amino acids. Germline CDR1 is MGHRA and CDR2 is YSYEKL. Trimming took off 0 bases at V and 4 bases at J, with 9 bases between the two ends. For the CDR3, the DNA is TGCGCCAGCAGCCAAGATTGGGGGAGCTATGGCTACACCTTC. This translates into CASSQDWGSYGYTF.

This clonotype appeared a few times. The genes are TRBV6-5 and TRBJ2-5, with D perhaps matching TRBD1 (6 bases). The J call may not be correct, given that the DNA end is closer to TRBJ2-7. Germline loops: CDR1 MNHEY, CDR2 SVGAGI. The CDR3 has 13 residues. The DNA of the CDR3 is TGTGCCAGCAGTTACATGGGGGCTTACGAGCAGTACTTC. Translating gives CASSYMGAYEQYF.

This chain joins TRBV7-7 and TRBJ2-5; D gene uncertain. Trimming pared 1 base from V and 6 bases from J, leaving 12 bases between. Germline CDR1 and CDR2: SSHAT and FNYEAQ (reference sequence). The CDR3 is made up of 14 amino acids. The CDR3 DNA follows: TGTGCCAGCAGCTTAGAGGCAAGAGAGAAGACCCAGTACTTC. Translated, it gives CASSLEAREKTQYF.

This chain links TRBV24-1 with TRBJ1-2; TRBD1 aligns across 8 bases. V shed 4 bases, J shed 5 bases, and the junction held 11 bases outside the gene matches. The V gene's germline CDR1 is KGHDR and CDR2 SFDVKD. CDR3 length equals 16 residues. The CDR3 DNA is TGTGCCACCAGTGAATCGGTTGGACAGGGAGTATATGGCTACACCTTC. It encodes CATSESVGQGVYGYTF.

The chain recombines TRBV4-1 with TRBJ2-5; possibly TRBD2 for D (6 bases). Trimming pared 0 bases from V and 1 base from J, leaving 12 bases between. Germline V CDR1 and CDR2: MGHRA, YSYEKL. The CDR3 is 16 amino acids. The CDR3 loop reads CASSQETRQTQETQYF. Here the CDR3 DNA reads TGCGCCAGCAGCCAAGAGACTAGACAGACCCAAGAGACCCAGTACTTC.

This clonotype was seen many times. The rearrangement links TRBV10-3 to TRBJ1-2, with D unclear. Trimming shortened V by 4 bases and J by 4 bases, and 10 bases separated the two germline ends. This CDR3 region has 13 residues. The V gene's germline CDR1 is ENHRY and CDR2 SYGVKD. Here the CDR3 DNA reads TGTGCCATCAGTGTGGACCCATCCTATGGCTACACCTTC. Protein: CAISVDPSYGYTF.

The CDR3 nucleotides read TGCGCCAGCAGCTTGGCCGCTGGACAGGGAGCCTACGAGCAGTACTTC. It specifies CASSLAAGQGAYEQYF. This sequence joins TRBV5-1 and TRBJ2-7; 8 nucleotides line up with TRBD1. Germline CDR1 is SGHRS and CDR2 is YFSETQ. This CDR3 comprises 16 residues. Trimming removed 0 bases from V and 2 bases from J; junction bases left unmatched: 7.

The chain links TRBV27 to TRBJ2-5; D might be TRBD1 (6 bases). Germline assignment: CDR1 MNHEY and CDR2 SMNVEV (reference sequence). The V and J ends lost 6 bases and 4 bases respectively, with 15 bases between them. This CDR3 is built from 14 residues. Written as DNA, the CDR3 is TGTGCCAGCAGCCCCCTAGGGGGTATAGAGACCCAGTACTTC. Residues: CASSPLGGIETQYF.